The source of this T cell receptor beta chain is a study of blood T cells in healthy people across ages. Overall study results and limits: Older individuals had lower TCR beta diversity per million T cells (the decline was roughly linear). A conclusive naive versus antigen-experienced comparison was prevented by the unsorted PBMCs.

This CDR3 has 16 residues. The V end was cut by 3 bases, the J end by 0 bases, with 12 bases between. Germline-derived CDR1 and CDR2 are MNHEY and SMNVEV (reference sequence). A sample-barcoded 5' primer and a J-beta primer mix were used in a second PCR of about 6 to 12 cycles. Per-sample output comprised a minimum of 2.5 million paired-end reads containing CDR3. One entry per CDR3 protein, called by TCRdb with MiXCR from the 5' RACE reads. This table has over 750,000 distinct CDR3 sequences, around 25% appearing once. As for this clonotype: The target antigen is unknown.

This same sample was also taken into another study, of T cells of mothers and their children. This second report adds: Whatever RNA was extracted went entirely into cDNA synthesis, at roughly 1.6 ug per 15 ul.

The J gene is TRBJ2-4, the V gene TRBV27; D is ambiguous. The sample consisted of blood. The sequence came from a boy between 10 and 17 years old in good health. The chain's CDR3 is CASSFSVYLAKNIQYF. The CDR3 DNA is TGTGCCAGCAGTTTTTCAGTATACCTAGCCAAAAACATTCAGTACTTC.